Listed here are 17 T cell receptor beta chains from one sample, sequenced in a study of blood T cells in healthy people across ages. The second PCR ran 7 to 11 cycles with a sample-barcoded 5' primer and J-beta primers. TCRdb itself ran the 5' RACE reads through MiXCR, one entry per CDR3 protein. The table shows about 780,000 distinct CDR3 sequences, with about 42% occurring only once. Sequencing used blood. These receptors all stem from an elderly man in good health.

This clonotype was picked up a small number of times. The chain combines TRBV5-1 with TRBJ2-3; the D gene is possibly TRBD2 (6 bases). There are 17 residues in the CDR3. V lost 0 bases and J 0 bases, leaving 14 bases between the germline ends. From germline, CDR1 is SGHRS and CDR2 YFSETQ. In nucleotides, the CDR3 is TGCGCCAGCAGCTTGGCGGGAGCTGGACGCAGCACAGATACGCAGTATTTT. This encodes CASSLAGAGRSTDTQYF.

Here the CDR3 reads CASSLVGQGETQYF. The CDR3 DNA reads TGCGCCAGCAGCTTGGTAGGACAGGGGGAGACCCAGTACTTC. The chain has TRBV5-1 and TRBJ2-5, with 9 bases matching TRBD1. In germline, CDR1 is SGHRS, CDR2 YFSETQ. V lost 0 bases, J lost 5 bases, and 2 bases stayed unmatched. The CDR3 extends over 14 amino acids.

The chain couples TRBV2 to TRBJ2-5; the D gene is possibly TRBD1 (5 bases). The V and J ends lost 10 bases and 2 bases respectively, with 14 bases between them. Germline lookup yields CDR1 SNHLY and CDR2 FYNNEI. The CDR3 consists of 13 residues. The DNA for the CDR3 is TGTGCCAACTCCCGACAGCCTCAAGAGACCCAGTACTTC. It yields the protein CANSRQPQETQYF. Supplemented by reference TRBV2 and TRBJ2-5, the full variable domain reads EPEVTQTPSHQVTQMGQEVILRCVPISNHLYFYWYRQILGQKVEFLVSFYNNEISEKSEIFDDQFSVERPDGSNFTLKIRSTKLEDSAMYFCANSRQPQETQYFGPGTRLLVL.

This chain links TRBV6-5 with TRBJ1-2, with D hard to call. The germline gives CDR1 MNHEY, CDR2 SVGAGI. The germline V and J ends were trimmed by 5 bases and 2 bases, with 12 bases remaining between them. The CDR3 has 14 residues. In DNA, the CDR3 is TGTGCCAGCAGTCCATTGAATCGGAACTATGGCTACACCTTC. Its translation is CASSPLNRNYGYTF.

This clonotype occurred once. This sequence joins TRBV20-1 and TRBJ2-3; TRBD2 matches 8 bases. V lost 6 bases, J lost 2 bases, and 13 bases stayed unmatched. CDR1 and CDR2 (germline): DFQATT, SNEGSKA (reference sequence). This CDR3 comprises 16 residues. The CDR3 sequence: CSAPLPREVSTDTQYF. The CDR3 DNA is TGCAGTGCACCCTTGCCGCGGGAGGTATCCACAGATACGCAGTATTTT.

This clonotype was counted only a few times. The V and J genes are TRBV27 and TRBJ2-7, with D unclear. The CDR3 is 15 residues long. Germline CDR1 reads MNHEY; CDR2 reads SMNVEV (reference sequence). V lost 5 bases and J 0 bases, leaving 14 bases between the germline ends. CDR3 in DNA: TGTGCCAGCAGTCCCCGGGTCGAAAGCTCCTACGAGCAGTACTTC. Its translation: CASSPRVESSYEQYF.

Remarks on this clonotype: A junction boundary mismatches the germline segment, possibly from a read error. J is TRBJ2-3 and V is TRBV20-1; the match to TRBD1 covers 11 bases. This CDR3 spans 14 amino acids. The V gene's germline CDR1 is DFQATT and CDR2 SNEGSKA (reference sequence). The CDR3 nucleotides are TGCAGTCCCCAGGACAGGGGGCGCACAGATACGCGGTATTTT. Protein product: CSPQDRGRTDTRYF.

This chain joins TRBV7-2 and TRBJ2-3; D possibly matches TRBD1 or TRBD2 (6 bases each). Germline V lookup: CDR1 SGHTA, CDR2 FQGNSA. The CDR3 length is 15 residues. The V gene lost 5 bases and the J gene lost 2 bases, with 14 bases spanning the gap. CDR3 amino acids: CASSRGGSYTDTQYF. DNA for the CDR3: TGTGCCAGCAGCAGAGGGGGGTCTTACACAGATACGCAGTATTTT.

In its sample, this clonotype was seen a few times. The rearrangement uses TRBV20-1 and TRBJ2-5; D may be TRBD1 or TRBD2 (5 bases each). Germline V gives CDR1 DFQATT, CDR2 SNEGSKA (reference sequence). The CDR3 runs to 12 residues. The CDR3: CRARGPGETQYF. The DNA for the CDR3 is TGCAGGGCGAGGGGTCCCGGGGAGACCCAGTACTTC.

This clonotype appeared a few times. The CDR3 nucleotides are TGCAGTGCTCAGAACAAACCGGGATACAACAATGAGCAGTTCTTC. Translating gives CSAQNKPGYNNEQFF. V is TRBV20-1 and J is TRBJ2-1, with D possibly being TRBD2 (5 bases). There are 15 residues in the CDR3. Looked up from germline, CDR1 is DFQATT and CDR2 is SNEGSKA (reference sequence). Trimming left V 5 bases short and J 5 bases short, with 19 bases between.

This chain links TRBV28 with TRBJ2-7; TRBD2 is a possible D gene (6 bases). V was trimmed by 5 bases and J by 2 bases, leaving 10 bases between them. Germline loops: CDR1 MDHEN, CDR2 SYDVKM. CDR3 length: 13 amino acids. This CDR3 reads CASSKTSPYEQYF. CDR3 DNA sequence: TGTGCCAGCAGTAAGACTAGTCCCTACGAGCAGTACTTC.

The CDR3 coding sequence is TGTGCCAGCAGACCCTGGTCGGCGAACTACGAGCAGTACTTC. Translated, it gives CASRPWSANYEQYF. The chain recombines TRBV6-1 with TRBJ2-7; D remains ambiguous. Germline lookup yields CDR1 MNHNS and CDR2 SASEGT. Trimming removed 6 bases from V and 3 bases from J, with 15 bases in between. CDR3 size: 14 residues.

This chain connects TRBV11-3 to TRBJ2-7, with a weak D call TRBD1 (5 bases). The CDR3 length is 15 residues. The germline CDR1 and CDR2 sequences are SGHNT and YENEEA. The ends were cut back, 4 bases at V and 2 bases at J, with 15 bases in the middle. The CDR3 loop is CASSSRTLVTYEQYF. CDR3 DNA sequence: TGTGCCAGCAGCTCGCGGACACTGGTTACCTACGAGCAGTACTTC.

The V call is TRBV15, the J call TRBJ2-1; 14 positions match TRBD2. Germline V gene sequence: CDR1 LNHNV, CDR2 YYDKDF (reference sequence). The CDR3 is made up of 16 amino acids. V lost 8 bases, J lost 5 bases, and 8 bases stayed unmatched. In nucleotides, the CDR3 is TGTGCCACCGGGACTAGCGGGAGAGATTCCCACAATGAGCAGTTCTTC. As protein: CATGTSGRDSHNEQFF.

The chain couples TRBV11-3 to TRBJ2-1, with 8 bases identical to TRBD2. The CDR3 covers 14 residues. Per the germline V gene, CDR1 is SGHNT and CDR2 is YENEEA. Trimming cost V 1 base and J 8 bases; bases outside gene matches: 4. The CDR3 loop reads CASSLGTSIDEQFF. CDR3 bases: TGTGCCAGCAGCTTAGGGACTAGCATAGATGAGCAGTTCTTC. The complete variable domain, with remaining parts taken from reference TRBV11-3 and TRBJ2-1, reads EAGVVQSPRYKIIEKKQPVAFWCNPISGHNTLYWYLQNLGQGPELLIRYENEEAVDDSQLPKDRFSAERLKGVDSTLKIQPAELGDSAVYLCASSLGTSIDEQFFGPGTRLTVL.

The chain uses TRBV10-1 and TRBJ2-3, with D perhaps TRBD2 (5 bases). The germline CDR1 and CDR2 sequences are WNHNN and SYGVQD (reference sequence). This CDR3 region has 17 residues. V was pared by 6 bases and J by 0 bases, with 19 bases between. CDR3 in DNA: TGCGCCAGCAGACCCATTGAGGGAGCGTCAAGCACAGATACGCAGTATTTT. Protein: CASRPIEGASSTDTQYF.

This clonotype was detected only a few times. The V gene is TRBV7-3, the J gene TRBJ1-6; D gene uncertain. Germline V gene lookup returns CDR1 SGHTA and CDR2 FQGTGA. The CDR3 totals 16 residues. V shed 1 base and J shed 5 bases, with 12 bases lying between them. The DNA of the CDR3 is TGTGCCAGCAGCTTAAGGGCATCGGAGAATAATTCACCCCTCCACTTT. It specifies CASSLRASENNSPLHF.